This T cell receptor (beta chain) is drawn from a study of T-cell memory formation after mild COVID-19. Whole-study context: Largely, the TCR clusters proved donor specific. General study findings and limits: Detection of some responders pre-infection suggested pre-existing cross-reactive memory T cells participated. A second wave expanding day 15 to 37 was CD4+-biased; contracting clones were balanced.

As for this clonotype: The antigen is undetermined.

MiXCR, run by TCRdb on the 5' RACE reads, gives a single entry per CDR3 protein. The top ten hold about an eighth of the sample, which has under 400,000 distinct CDR3 sequences, under 25% seen once. The CDR3 spans 14 residues. With 6 bases removed from V and 1 base from J, the gap between germline ends came to 13 bases. Per the germline V gene, CDR1 is SGHRS and CDR2 is YFSETQ. The clonotype comes from an adult woman who had mild COVID-19 (a few samples of this study predate the infection). Cell type and time point are not known. The sequenced sample consisted of PBMCs or a T cell subset sorted from them (not recorded which). The chain employs TRBV5-1 and TRBJ1-1; D unclear. In DNA form, the CDR3 reads TGCGCCAGCACACAAGGATGGGGGAACACTGAAGCTTTCTTT. Residues: CASTQGWGNTEAFF.